The 4 T cell receptor beta chains below were found in one sample sequenced in a study of cytomegalovirus exposure and HLA in healthy donors. Researchers ran the PCR with 60 Vbeta and 13 Jbeta primers. This table comes from immunoSEQ multiplex PCR, and its TCRdb copy is limited to in-frame clones, with some not included. The sample yields tens of thousands of clones, roughly 73% seen once. The sample taken for sequencing was PBMCs. Receptor source: a man aged 40-49 years in good health and CMV-seronegative.

This clone was detected a few times. The chain joins TRBV4-1 to TRBJ2-1, with 12 bases that match TRBD2. V was clipped by 2 bases and J by 3 bases; unmatched bases: 8. Germline lookup yields CDR1 MGHRA and CDR2 YSYEKL. The CDR3 extends over 18 amino acids. The CDR3 coding sequence is TGCGCCAGCAGCCAAAACATCCCGACTAGCGGGGGCTACAATGAGCAGTTCTTC. As protein: CASSQNIPTSGGYNEQFF.

The chain uses TRBV18 and TRBJ1-3; 12 bases fit TRBD1. The CDR3 is 18 amino acids. V trimming: 1 base; J trimming: 0 bases; junction bases outside the gene matches: 4. Germline CDR1 KGHSH, CDR2 LQKENI. The CDR3 sequence is CASSPLGTGGLSGNTIYF. Written as DNA, the CDR3 is TGTGCCAGCTCACCACTGGGGACAGGGGGCCTCTCTGGAAACACCATATATTTT.

This sequence joins TRBV7-8 and TRBJ1-1; 9 nucleotides match TRBD1. Germline values: CDR1 SGHVS, CDR2 FQNEAQ. The ends lost 5 bases at V and 4 bases at J; junction bases unmatched: 5. The CDR3 is made up of 14 amino acids. The CDR3 region has the DNA TGTGCCAGCAGCCCCGGACAGGGGAGCACTGAAGCTTTCTTT. It yields the protein CASSPGQGSTEAFF.

This chain connects TRBV15 to TRBJ2-1; 9 bases are a match to TRBD2. This CDR3 has 20 residues. The trim removed 0 bases at V and 6 bases at J, leaving 18 bases unmatched. Germline lookup yields CDR1 LNHNV and CDR2 YYDKDF (reference sequence). The CDR3 loop reads CATSRDLGGRSSGSANEQFF. CDR3 nucleotide sequence: TGTGCCACCAGCAGAGATTTGGGGGGAAGGAGTAGCGGGAGCGCCAATGAGCAGTTCTTC.